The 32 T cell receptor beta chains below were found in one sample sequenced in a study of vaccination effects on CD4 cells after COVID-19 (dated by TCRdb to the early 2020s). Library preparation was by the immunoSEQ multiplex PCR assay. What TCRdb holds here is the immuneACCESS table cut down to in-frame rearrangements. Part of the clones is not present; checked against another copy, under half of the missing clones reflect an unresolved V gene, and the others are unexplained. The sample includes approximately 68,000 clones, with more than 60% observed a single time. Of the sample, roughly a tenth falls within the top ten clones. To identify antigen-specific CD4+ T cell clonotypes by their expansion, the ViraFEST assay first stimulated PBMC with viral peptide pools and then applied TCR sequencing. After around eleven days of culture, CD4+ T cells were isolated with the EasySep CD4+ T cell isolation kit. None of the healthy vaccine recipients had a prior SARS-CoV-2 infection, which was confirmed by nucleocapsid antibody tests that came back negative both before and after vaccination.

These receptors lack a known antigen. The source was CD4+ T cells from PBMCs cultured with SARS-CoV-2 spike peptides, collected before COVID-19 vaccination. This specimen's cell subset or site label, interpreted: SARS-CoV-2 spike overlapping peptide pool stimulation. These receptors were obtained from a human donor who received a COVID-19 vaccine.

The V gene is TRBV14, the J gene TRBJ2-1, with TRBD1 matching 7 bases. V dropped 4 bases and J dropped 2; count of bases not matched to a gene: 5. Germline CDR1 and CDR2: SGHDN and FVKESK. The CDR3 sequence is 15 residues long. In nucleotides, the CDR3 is TGTGCCAGCAGCCGGGACAGACCAACCTACAATGAGCAGTTCTTC. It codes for CASSRDRPTYNEQFF.

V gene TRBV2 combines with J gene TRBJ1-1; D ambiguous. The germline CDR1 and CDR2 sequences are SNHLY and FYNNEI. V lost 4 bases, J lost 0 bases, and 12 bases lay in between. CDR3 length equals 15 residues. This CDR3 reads CASSVMTNLNTEAFF. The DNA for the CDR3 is TGTGCCAGCAGTGTAATGACAAATCTGAACACTGAAGCTTTCTTT.

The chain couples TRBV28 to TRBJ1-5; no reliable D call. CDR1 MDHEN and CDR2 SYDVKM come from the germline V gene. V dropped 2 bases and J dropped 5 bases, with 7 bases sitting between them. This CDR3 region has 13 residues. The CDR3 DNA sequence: TGTGCCAGCAGTTTAGACGCGTATCAGCCCCAGCATTTT. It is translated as CASSLDAYQPQHF.

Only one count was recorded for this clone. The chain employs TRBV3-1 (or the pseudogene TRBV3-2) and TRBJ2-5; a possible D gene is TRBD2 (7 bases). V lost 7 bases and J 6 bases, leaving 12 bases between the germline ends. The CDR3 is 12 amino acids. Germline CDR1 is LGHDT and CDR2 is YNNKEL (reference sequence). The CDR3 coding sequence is TGTGCCAGCAACCCCGGGGGGCAGACCCAGTACTTC. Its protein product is CASNPGGQTQYF.

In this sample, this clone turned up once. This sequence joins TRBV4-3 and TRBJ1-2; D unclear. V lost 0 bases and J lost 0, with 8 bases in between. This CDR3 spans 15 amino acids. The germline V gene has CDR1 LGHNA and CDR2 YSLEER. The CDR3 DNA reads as TGCGCCAGCAGCCAAGAGGTGATTTCTAACTATGGCTACACCTTC. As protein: CASSQEVISNYGYTF.

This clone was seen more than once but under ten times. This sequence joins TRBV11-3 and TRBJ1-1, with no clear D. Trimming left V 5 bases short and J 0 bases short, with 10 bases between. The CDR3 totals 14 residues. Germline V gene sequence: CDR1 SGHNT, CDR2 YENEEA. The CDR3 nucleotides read TGTGCCAGCAGCGTTGGTGGGGTGAACACTGAAGCTTTCTTT. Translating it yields CASSVGGVNTEAFF.

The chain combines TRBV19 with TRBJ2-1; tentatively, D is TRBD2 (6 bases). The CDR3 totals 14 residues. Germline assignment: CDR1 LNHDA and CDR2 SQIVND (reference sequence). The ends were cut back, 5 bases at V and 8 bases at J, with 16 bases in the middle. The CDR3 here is CASSGRGASYEQFF. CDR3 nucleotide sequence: TGTGCCAGTAGTGGGCGGGGCGCTTCCTATGAGCAGTTCTTC.

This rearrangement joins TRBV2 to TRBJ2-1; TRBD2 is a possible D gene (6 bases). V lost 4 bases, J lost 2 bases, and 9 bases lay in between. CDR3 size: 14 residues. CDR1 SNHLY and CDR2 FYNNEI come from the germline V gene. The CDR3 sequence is CASSGGVTYNEQFF. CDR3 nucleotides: TGTGCCAGCAGTGGGGGGGTCACCTACAATGAGCAGTTCTTC.

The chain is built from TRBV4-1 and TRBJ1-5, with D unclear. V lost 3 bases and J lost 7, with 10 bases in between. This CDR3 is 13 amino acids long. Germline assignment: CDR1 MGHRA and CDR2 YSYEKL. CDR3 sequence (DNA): TGCGCCAGCAGCCAGCAGCGGGGACAGCCCCAGCATTTT. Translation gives CASSQQRGQPQHF.

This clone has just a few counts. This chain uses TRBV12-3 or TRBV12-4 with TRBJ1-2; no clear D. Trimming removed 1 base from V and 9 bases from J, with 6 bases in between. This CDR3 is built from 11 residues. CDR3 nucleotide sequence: TGTGCCAGCAGTTTAGAGAGAAGCTACACCTTC. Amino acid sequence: CASSLERSYTF.

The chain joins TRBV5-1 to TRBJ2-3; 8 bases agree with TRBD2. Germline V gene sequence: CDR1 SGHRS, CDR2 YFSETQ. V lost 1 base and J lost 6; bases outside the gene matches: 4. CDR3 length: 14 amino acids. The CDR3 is CASSLPGGPDTQYF. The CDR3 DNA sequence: TGCGCCAGCAGCTTGCCGGGGGGGCCGGATACGCAGTATTTT.

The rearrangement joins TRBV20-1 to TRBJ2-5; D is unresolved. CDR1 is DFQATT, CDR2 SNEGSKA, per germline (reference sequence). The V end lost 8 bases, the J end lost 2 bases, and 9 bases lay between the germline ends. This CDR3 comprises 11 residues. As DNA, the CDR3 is TGCAGTCCGACGAGGCAAGAGACCCAGTACTTC. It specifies CSPTRQETQYF.

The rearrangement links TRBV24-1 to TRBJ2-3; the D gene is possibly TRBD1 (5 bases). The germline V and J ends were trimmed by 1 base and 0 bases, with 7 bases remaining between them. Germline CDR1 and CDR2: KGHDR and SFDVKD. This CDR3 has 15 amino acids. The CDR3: CATSDLRGSTDTQYF. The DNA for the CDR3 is TGTGCCACCAGTGATTTAAGGGGTAGCACAGATACGCAGTATTTT.

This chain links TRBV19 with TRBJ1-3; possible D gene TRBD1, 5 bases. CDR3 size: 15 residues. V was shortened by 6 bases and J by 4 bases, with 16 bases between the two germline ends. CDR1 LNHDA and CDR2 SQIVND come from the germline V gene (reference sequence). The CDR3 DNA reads TGTGCCAGTAGCCGCGGGGCCAATGCCGGAAACACCATATATTTT. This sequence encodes CASSRGANAGNTIYF.

CDR3 sequence reads: CASSSPANYGYTF. The DNA of the CDR3 is TGTGCCAGCAGCTCCCCCGCTAACTATGGCTACACCTTC. V gene TRBV11-2 combines with J gene TRBJ1-2; D call uncertain. Germline V lookup: CDR1 SGHAT, CDR2 FQNNGV. The V gene lost 4 bases and the J gene lost 0 bases, with 6 bases spanning the gap. This CDR3 is built from 13 residues.

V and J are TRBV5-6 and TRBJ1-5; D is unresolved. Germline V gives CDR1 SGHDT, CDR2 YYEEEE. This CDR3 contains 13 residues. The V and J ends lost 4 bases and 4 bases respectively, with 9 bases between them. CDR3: CASSRTANQPQHF. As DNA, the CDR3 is TGTGCCAGCAGCCGGACGGCAAATCAGCCCCAGCATTTT.

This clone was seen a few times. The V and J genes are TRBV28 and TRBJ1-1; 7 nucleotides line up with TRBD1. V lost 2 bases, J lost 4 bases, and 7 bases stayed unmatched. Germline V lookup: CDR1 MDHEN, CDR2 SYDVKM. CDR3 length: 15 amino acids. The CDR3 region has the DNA TGTGCCAGCAGTTTAGGCGGGGCAGGGGGCACTGAAGCTTTCTTT. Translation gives CASSLGGAGGTEAFF.

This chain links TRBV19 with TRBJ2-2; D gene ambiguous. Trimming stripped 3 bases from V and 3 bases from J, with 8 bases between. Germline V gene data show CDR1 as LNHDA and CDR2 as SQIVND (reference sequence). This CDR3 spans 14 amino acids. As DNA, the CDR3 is TGTGCCAGTAGTATTTCGTCCTACACCGGGGAGCTGTTTTTT. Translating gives CASSISSYTGELFF. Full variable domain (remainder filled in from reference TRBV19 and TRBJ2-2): DGGITQSPKYLFRKEGQNVTLSCEQNLNHDAMYWYRQDPGQGLRLIYYSQIVNDFQKGDIAEGYSVSREKKESFPLTVTSAQKNPTAFYLCASSISSYTGELFFGEGSRLTVL.

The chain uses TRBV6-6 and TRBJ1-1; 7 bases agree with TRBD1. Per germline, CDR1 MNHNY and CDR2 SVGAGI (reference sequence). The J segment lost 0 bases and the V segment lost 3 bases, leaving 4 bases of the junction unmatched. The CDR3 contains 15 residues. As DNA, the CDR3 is TGTGCCAGCAGTTATCCGGACAGGCTGAACACTGAAGCTTTCTTT. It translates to CASSYPDRLNTEAFF.

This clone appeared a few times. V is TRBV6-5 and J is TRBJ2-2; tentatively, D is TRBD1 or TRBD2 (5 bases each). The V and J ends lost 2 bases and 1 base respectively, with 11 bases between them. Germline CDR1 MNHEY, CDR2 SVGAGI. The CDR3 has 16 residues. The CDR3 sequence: CASSYPLGGNTGELFF. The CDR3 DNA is TGTGCCAGCAGTTACCCCCTTGGGGGGAACACCGGGGAGCTGTTTTTT.

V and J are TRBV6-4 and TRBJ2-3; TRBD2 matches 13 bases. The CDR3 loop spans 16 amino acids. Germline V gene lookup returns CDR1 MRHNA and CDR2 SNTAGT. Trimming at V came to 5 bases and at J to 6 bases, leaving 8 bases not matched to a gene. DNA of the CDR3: TGTGCCAGCAGTTCCACTAGCGGGGGGGCCGCGGATACGCAGTATTTT. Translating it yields CASSSTSGGAADTQYF.

CDR3 in DNA: TGCAGCGTTGTATGGGAGACAGATACGCAGTATTTT. Translated, it gives CSVVWETDTQYF. This chain connects TRBV29-1 to TRBJ2-3; perhaps TRBD2 as D (5 bases). Between the trimmed V and J ends, which lost 4 bases and 3 bases, there was a span of 8 bases. Germline lookup yields CDR1 SQVTM and CDR2 ANQGSEA. The CDR3 contains 12 residues.

CDR3 sequence: CASSLRPSNQPQHF. In DNA, the CDR3 is TGTGCCAGCAGCTTACGGCCCAGCAATCAGCCCCAGCATTTT. The chain uses TRBV7-2 and TRBJ1-5; D is ambiguous. CDR1 is SGHTA, CDR2 FQGNSA, per germline. V shed 2 bases and J shed 1 base, with 6 bases lying between them. This CDR3 comprises 14 residues. Complete variable domain (other parts from reference TRBV7-2 and TRBJ1-5): GAGVSQSPSNKVTEKGKDVELRCDPISGHTALYWYRQSLGQGLEFLIYFQGNSAPDKSGLPSDRFSAERTGGSVSTLTIQRTQQEDSAVYLCASSLRPSNQPQHFGDGTRLSIL.

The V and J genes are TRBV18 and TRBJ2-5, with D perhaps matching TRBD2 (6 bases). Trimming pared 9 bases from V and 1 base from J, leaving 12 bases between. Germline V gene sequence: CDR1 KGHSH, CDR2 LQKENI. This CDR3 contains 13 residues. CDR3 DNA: TGTGCCAGTTCGGGACTGATCCAAGAGACCCAGTACTTC. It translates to CASSGLIQETQYF. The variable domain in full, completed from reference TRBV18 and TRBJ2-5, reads NAGVMQNPRHLVRRRGQEARLRCSPMKGHSHVYWYRQLPEEGLKFMVYLQKENIIDESGMPKERFSAEFPKEGPSILRIQQVVRGDSAAYFCASSGLIQETQYFGPGTRLLVL.

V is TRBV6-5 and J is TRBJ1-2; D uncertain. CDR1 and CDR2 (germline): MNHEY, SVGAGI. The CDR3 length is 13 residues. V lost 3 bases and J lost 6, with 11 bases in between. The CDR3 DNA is TGTGCCAGCAGTTATCGACTGCTTGATGGCTACACCTTC. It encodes CASSYRLLDGYTF.

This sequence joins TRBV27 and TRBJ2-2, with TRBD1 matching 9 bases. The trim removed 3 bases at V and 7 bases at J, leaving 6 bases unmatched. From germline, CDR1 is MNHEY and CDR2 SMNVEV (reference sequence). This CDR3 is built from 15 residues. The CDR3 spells CASSLRTGVYGELFF. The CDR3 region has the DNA TGTGCCAGCAGTTTGAGGACAGGGGTTTACGGGGAGCTGTTTTTT.

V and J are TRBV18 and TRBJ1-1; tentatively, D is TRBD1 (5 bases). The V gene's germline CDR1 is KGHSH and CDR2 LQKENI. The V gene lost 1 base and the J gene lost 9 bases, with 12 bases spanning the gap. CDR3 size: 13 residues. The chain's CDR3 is CASSPLGADKAFF. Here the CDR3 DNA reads TGTGCCAGCTCACCACTCGGGGCGGATAAAGCTTTCTTT.

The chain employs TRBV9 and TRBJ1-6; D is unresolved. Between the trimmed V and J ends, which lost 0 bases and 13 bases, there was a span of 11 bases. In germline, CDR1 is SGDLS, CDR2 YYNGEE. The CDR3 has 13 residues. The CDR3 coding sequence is TGTGCCAGCAGCGTAGTTCCGGAGCCGCCCCTCCACTTT. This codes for CASSVVPEPPLHF.

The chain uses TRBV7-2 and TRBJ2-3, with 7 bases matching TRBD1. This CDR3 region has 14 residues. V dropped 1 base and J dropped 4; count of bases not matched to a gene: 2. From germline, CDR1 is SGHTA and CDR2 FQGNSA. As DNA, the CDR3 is TGTGCCAGCAGCTTAGGAGGGGGCGCAGATACGCAGTATTTT. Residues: CASSLGGGADTQYF.

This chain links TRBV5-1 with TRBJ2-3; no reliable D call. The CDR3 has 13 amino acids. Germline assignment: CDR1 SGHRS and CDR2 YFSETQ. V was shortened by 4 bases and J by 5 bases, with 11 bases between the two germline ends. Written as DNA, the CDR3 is TGCGCCAGCAGCGACCAGGTACTAGATACGCAGTATTTT. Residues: CASSDQVLDTQYF.

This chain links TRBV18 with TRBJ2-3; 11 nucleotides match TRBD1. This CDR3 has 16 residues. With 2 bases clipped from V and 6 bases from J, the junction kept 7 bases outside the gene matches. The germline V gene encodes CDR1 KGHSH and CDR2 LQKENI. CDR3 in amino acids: CASSPAGQGARDTQYF. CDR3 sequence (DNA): TGTGCCAGCTCACCAGCCGGACAGGGGGCAAGGGATACGCAGTATTTT.

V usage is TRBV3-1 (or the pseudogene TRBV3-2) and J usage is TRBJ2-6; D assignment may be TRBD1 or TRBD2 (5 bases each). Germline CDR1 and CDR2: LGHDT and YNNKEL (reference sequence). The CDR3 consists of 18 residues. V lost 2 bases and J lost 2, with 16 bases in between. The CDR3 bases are TGTGCCAGCAGCCAACTAACCCAGGGAGAGGCTGGGGCCAACGTCCTGACTTTC. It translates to CASSQLTQGEAGANVLTF.